This passage covers 11 T cell receptor beta chains from one sample sequenced in a study of human T cells and chemical hapten exposure. Time point noted: pre-sensitization, week 0. Noted treatment: therapeutic diphenylcyclopropenone sensitization with weekly scalp DPC. TCRdb reprocessed the RACE reads with MiXCR, giving one entry per CDR3 protein. The sample carries under 200,000 distinct CDR3 sequences, nearly 30% recorded once. Specimen: whole blood, collected in connection with sensitization to the hapten diphenylcyclopropenone (DPC). These receptors originate from a woman aged 25 to 39 with alopecia areata. Some clones in this sample may be carry-over from other donors' samples.

J is TRBJ2-7 and V is TRBV20-1; D not resolved. V lost 2 bases and J lost 2, with 10 bases in between. Germline lookup yields CDR1 DFQATT and CDR2 SNEGSKA (reference sequence). The CDR3 runs to 13 residues. The CDR3 here is CSARSTETYEQYF. CDR3 nucleotide sequence: TGCAGTGCTAGATCGACGGAAACCTACGAGCAGTACTTC.

V and J are TRBV10-3 and TRBJ1-5, with a weak D call TRBD1 (6 bases). The germline CDR1 and CDR2 sequences are ENHRY and SYGVKD. CDR3 length equals 14 residues. V shed 5 bases and J shed 5 bases, with 13 bases lying between them. The CDR3 nucleotides are TGTGCCATCAGTCAGGGGAGTATCGATCAGCCCCAGCATTTT. Amino acids: CAISQGSIDQPQHF.

Only a few counts were recorded for this clonotype. The V call is TRBV7-9, the J call TRBJ2-1; TRBD2 aligns across 11 bases. This CDR3 has 18 residues. In germline, CDR1 is SEHNR, CDR2 FQNEAQ (reference sequence). V lost 8 bases to trimming and J lost 6 bases; unmatched junction nucleotides: 18. CDR3 residues: CASLLLAGGRITLNEQFF. The DNA for the CDR3 is TGTGCCAGCTTACTTCTAGCGGGGGGCCGGATTACCCTCAATGAGCAGTTCTTC.

This clonotype was detected a few times. The chain employs TRBV2 and TRBJ1-5; 11 bases map to TRBD1. In germline, CDR1 is SNHLY, CDR2 FYNNEI. Trimming cost V 1 base and J 1 base; bases outside gene matches: 9. The CDR3 totals 19 residues. The CDR3 protein is CASSEGTGGRRRSNQPQHF. In DNA, the CDR3 is TGTGCCAGCAGTGAAGGGACAGGGGGCCGGAGGAGGAGCAATCAGCCCCAGCATTTT.

V gene TRBV13 combines with J gene TRBJ1-6; 7 positions agree with TRBD1. CDR1 is PRHDT, CDR2 FYEKMQ, per germline (reference sequence). Trimming took 3 bases from V and 9 from J; bases not matched to a gene: 14. The CDR3 spans 17 residues. The CDR3 reads CASSFTIRQGSSSPLHF. The CDR3, as DNA: TGTGCCAGCAGCTTCACTATCCGACAGGGCTCCTCTTCACCCCTCCACTTT. Full variable domain (missing parts from reference TRBV13 and TRBJ1-6): AAGVIQSPRHLIKEKRETATLKCYPIPRHDTVYWYQQGPGQDPQFLISFYEKMQSDKGSIPDRFSAQQFSDYHSELNMSSLELGDSALYFCASSFTIRQGSSSPLHFGNGTRLTVT.

The chain links TRBV29-1 to TRBJ2-5; TRBD2 aligns across 9 bases. The CDR3 has 14 amino acids. With V trimmed by 3 bases and J by 0 bases, 2 bases remained unmatched. CDR1 is SQVTM and CDR2 is ANQGSEA in the germline V gene. This chain's CDR3 is CSVEASGDQETQYF. CDR3 nucleotide sequence: TGCAGCGTTGAGGCTAGCGGGGACCAAGAGACCCAGTACTTC.

The chain combines TRBV20-1 with TRBJ1-3; possibly TRBD1 for D (6 bases). With 3 bases removed from V and 4 bases from J, the gap between germline ends came to 10 bases. The CDR3 runs to 13 residues. Germline lookup yields CDR1 DFQATT and CDR2 SNEGSKA (reference sequence). CDR3: CSARLGAGNTIYF. The CDR3 bases are TGCAGTGCTAGGTTGGGGGCGGGAAACACCATATATTTT.

Many counts were recorded for this clonotype. The chain uses TRBV6-2 or TRBV6-3 and TRBJ1-5; TRBD1 matches at 8 bases. V trimming: 4 bases; J trimming: 0 bases; junction bases outside the gene matches: 11. The length of the CDR3 is 18 residues. CDR1 and CDR2 (germline): MNHEY, SVGEGT. The CDR3 nucleotides are TGTGCCAGCAGTTCCCGGGACAGGTGGACTTATAGCAATCAGCCCCAGCATTTT. Its protein product is CASSSRDRWTYSNQPQHF.

The chain uses TRBV29-1 and TRBJ2-3, with TRBD1 matching 8 bases. The CDR3 loop spans 14 amino acids. V lost 5 bases, J lost 3 bases, and 7 bases stayed unmatched. Germline CDR1 SQVTM, CDR2 ANQGSEA. CDR3 sequence (DNA): TGCAGCGTTTTCACGGACAGGGTAACAGATACGCAGTATTTT. Protein sequence: CSVFTDRVTDTQYF.

In its sample, this clonotype was seen a few times. The chain recombines TRBV3-1 with TRBJ1-1; no firm D call. The V gene lost 3 bases and the J gene lost 8 bases, with 7 bases spanning the gap. The CDR3 contains 11 residues. Germline CDR1 reads LGHDT; CDR2 reads YNNKEL (reference sequence). CDR3 protein: CASSQGREAFF. The CDR3 DNA reads TGTGCCAGCAGCCAGGGGAGAGAAGCTTTCTTT.

The J gene is TRBJ1-6, the V gene TRBV7-2, with D uncertain. V was trimmed by 2 bases and J by 1 base, leaving 12 bases between them. Germline CDR1 reads SGHTA; CDR2 reads FQGNSA. CDR3 length equals 17 residues. CDR3 DNA sequence: TGTGCCAGCAGCTTAAACCCGGCCGGGTCCTATAATTCACCCCTCCACTTT. Amino acid sequence: CASSLNPAGSYNSPLHF.